This T cell receptor (beta chain) comes out of a study of blood T cell repertoires in COVID-19. In the original analysis: Amplified reference gene primers provided the basis for estimating nucleated cell counts. Generated by immunoSEQ multiplex PCR, the TCRdb table keeps only in-frame clones and is missing some. For V, J and clone size, that table is used; D and trimming come from the DNA. This sample has about 51,000 clones, with 91% found just once. Germline CDR1 SGHDT, CDR2 YYEEEE. The CDR3 is 14 amino acids. Losses at the gene ends were 0 bases for V and 5 bases for J; bases not matched to a gene: 4.

Input material: peripheral blood. The clonotype was recovered from a man between 50 and 59 years old with acute or convalescent COVID-19. This chain joins TRBV5-6 and TRBJ1-1; 7 bases fit TRBD1. The CDR3 protein is CASSLAGGRTEAFF. DNA of the CDR3: TGTGCCAGCAGCTTGGCAGGGGGAAGGACTGAAGCTTTCTTT.